The clone carrying this T cell receptor (beta chain) occurred a few times. What it binds is not known. This specimen belongs to a study of blood T cells in healthy people across ages. General study findings and limits: Age advanced and TCR beta diversity per million T cells fell, roughly linearly. Shifts in expanded clonotypes may have been confounded by donor CMV status, which was unknown.

Germline assignment: CDR1 MDHEN and CDR2 SYDVKM. This CDR3 is built from 16 residues. With V trimmed by 9 bases and J by 4 bases, 16 bases remained unmatched. Using a J-beta primer mix together with a sample-barcoded 5' primer, a second PCR was run for roughly 6 to 11 cycles. From the 5' RACE reads, TCRdb called clonotypes with MiXCR, one entry per CDR3 protein. The table has 1.4 million to 1.5 million distinct CDR3 sequences, about 43% seen once. Sequencing was carried out using blood. This clonotype was obtained from a woman aged 18-29 years in good health. The chain joins TRBV28 to TRBJ1-2; 8 bases agree with TRBD1. CDR3 in amino acids: CASSIRKTGVSYGYTF. Here the CDR3 DNA reads TGTGCCAGTAGTATCCGAAAGACAGGGGTGAGCTATGGCTACACCTTC.